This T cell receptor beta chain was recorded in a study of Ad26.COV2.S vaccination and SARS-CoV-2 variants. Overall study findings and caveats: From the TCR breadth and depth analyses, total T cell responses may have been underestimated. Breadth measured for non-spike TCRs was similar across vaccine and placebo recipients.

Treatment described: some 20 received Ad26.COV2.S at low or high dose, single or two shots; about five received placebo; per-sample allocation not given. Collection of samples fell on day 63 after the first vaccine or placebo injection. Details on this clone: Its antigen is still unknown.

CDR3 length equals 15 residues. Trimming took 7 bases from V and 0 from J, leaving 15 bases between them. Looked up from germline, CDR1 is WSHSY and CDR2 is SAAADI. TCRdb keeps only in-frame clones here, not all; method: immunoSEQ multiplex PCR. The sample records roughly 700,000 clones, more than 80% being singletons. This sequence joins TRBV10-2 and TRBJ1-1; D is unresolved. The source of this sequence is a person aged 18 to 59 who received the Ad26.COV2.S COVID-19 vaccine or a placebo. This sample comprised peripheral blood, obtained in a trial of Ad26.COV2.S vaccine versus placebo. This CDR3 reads CASKSLAPLNTEAFF. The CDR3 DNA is TGCGCCAGCAAATCTTTGGCCCCATTGAACACTGAAGCTTTCTTT.